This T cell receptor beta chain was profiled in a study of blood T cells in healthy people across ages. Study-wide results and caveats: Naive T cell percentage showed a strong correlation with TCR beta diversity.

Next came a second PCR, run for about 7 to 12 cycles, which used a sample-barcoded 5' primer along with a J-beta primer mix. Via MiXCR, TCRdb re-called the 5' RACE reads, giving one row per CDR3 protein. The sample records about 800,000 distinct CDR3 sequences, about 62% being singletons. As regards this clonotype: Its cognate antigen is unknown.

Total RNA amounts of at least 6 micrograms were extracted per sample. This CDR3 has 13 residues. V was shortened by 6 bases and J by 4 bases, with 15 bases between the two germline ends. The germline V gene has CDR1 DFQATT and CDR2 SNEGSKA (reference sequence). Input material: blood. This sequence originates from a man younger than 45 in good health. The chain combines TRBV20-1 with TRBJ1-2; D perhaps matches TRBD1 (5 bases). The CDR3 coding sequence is TGCAGTGCGAGTAGGGGATGGATCTATGGCTACACCTTC. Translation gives CSASRGWIYGYTF.